A selection of T cell receptor beta chains follows, all from one sample in a study of vaccination effects on CD4 cells after COVID-19. These receptors are not linked to any known antigen. The method was immunoSEQ multiplex PCR; TCRdb's version includes in-frame clones alone and lacks a portion of them. The sample records tens of thousands of clones, approximately 70% being singletons. The sequencing here drew on CD4+ T cells from PBMCs cultured with HCoV-OC43 spike peptides, taken before COVID-19 vaccination. The receptors stem from a human donor who received a COVID-19 vaccine. Each CDR3 is given with its conserved first and last residue. A D gene is named only where the DNA matches it firmly. For some rows the clone size is stated as once, few or many, or as a class when expanded; others skip it.

TRBJ1-1,-,TRBV6-5,once,TGTGCCAGCAGTCCGGACCATATCTGGCCCACTGAAGCTTTCTTT,CASSPDHIWPTEAFF
TRBJ2-3,-,TRBV29-1,-,TGCAGCGTGTCAGAGAGCACAGATACGCAGTATTTT,CSVSESTDTQYF
TRBJ2-5,TRBD2,TRBV28,-,TGTGCCAGCAGTACGGGGGGGGGCGTTGTGACCCAGTACTTC,CASSTGGGVVTQYF
TRBJ2-5,TRBD1,TRBV5-4,-,TGTGCCAGCAGCCGACAGGGCCAAGAGACCCAGTACTTC,CASSRQGQETQYF
TRBJ2-3,TRBD1,TRBV11-1,-,TGTGCCAGCAGCCGCCGGCGGGACAGGTCCCCAGATACGCAGTATTTT,CASSRRRDRSPDTQYF
TRBJ1-2,-,TRBV5-5,-,TGTGCCAGCAAGCAAGGGGTGGACTATGGCTACACCTTC,CASKQGVDYGYTF
TRBJ1-4,-,TRBV7-2,-,TGTGCCAGCAGCTTCCGGGACGGAGAAAAACTGTTTTTT,CASSFRDGEKLFF
TRBJ1-6,-,TRBV4-1,-,TGCGCCAGCAGCCAAGGGGCCAGCCTGGATTATAATTCACCCCTCCACTTT,CASSQGASLDYNSPLHF
TRBJ2-2,TRBD1,TRBV7-2,once,TGTGCCAGCAGCTCCTCACCGGGACAGGGTATGAGCGGGGAGCTGTTTTTT,CASSSSPGQGMSGELFF
TRBJ1-4,-,TRBV7-3,-,TGTGCCAGCAGACCCTCAAGAGGACACAATAATGAAAAACTGTTTTTT,CASRPSRGHNNEKLFF
TRBJ2-2,-,TRBV7-9,-,TGTGCCAGCAGCCGTTCTCGTAATGCGAACACCGGGGAGCTGTTTTTT,CASSRSRNANTGELFF
TRBJ1-5,-,TRBV6-6,-,TGTGCCAGCAGTTACTTTGGGGGTAATCAGCCCCAGCATTTT,CASSYFGGNQPQHF
TRBJ2-5,TRBD2,TRBV5-1,-,TGCGCCAGCAGCCCGGACTCGACTAGCCGGGAGACCCAGTACTTC,CASSPDSTSRETQYF
TRBJ1-2,-,TRBV9,-,TGTGCCAGCAGCGTACGGGACAACAACTATGGCTACACCTTC,CASSVRDNNYGYTF
TRBJ2-3,-,TRBV5-1,-,TGCGCCAGCATACAATCTCAGGGGATTGGCACAGATACGCAGTATTTT,CASIQSQGIGTDTQYF
TRBJ2-5,-,TRBV5-6,-,TGTGCCAGCAGCTTGAGCTGGTATCAAGAGACCCAGTACTTC,CASSLSWYQETQYF
TRBJ2-3,-,TRBV12-3/TRBV12-4,once,TGTGCCAGCACCACCCGGTCAGGAGATACGCAGTATTTT,CASTTRSGDTQYF
TRBJ1-5,-,TRBV14,-,TGTGCCAGCAGCCAAGAGTGGGATCAGCCCCAGCATTTT,CASSQEWDQPQHF
TRBJ1-1,-,TRBV5-1,-,TGCGCCAGCAGCCCCTGGACAGAGAACACTGAAGCTTTCTTT,CASSPWTENTEAFF
TRBJ1-1,-,TRBV6-2/TRBV6-3,-,TGTGCCAGCAGCCCCCGGGTAGGCACTGAAGCTTTCTTT,CASSPRVGTEAFF
TRBJ2-4,TRBD1,TRBV19,-,TGTGCCAGTAGTTCGGGACAGGGGGCCGTTTTTCAGTACTTC,CASSSGQGAVFQYF
TRBJ1-4,-,TRBV5-5,-,TGTGCCAGCAGCTCGACTCCCTCGCACTATAATGAAAAACTGTTTTTT,CASSSTPSHYNEKLFF
TRBJ1-2,-,TRBV28,-,TGTGCCAGCAGTTTTATTTCCCGGGGGCTGCTTGGCTACACCTTC,CASSFISRGLLGYTF
TRBJ2-3,TRBD2,TRBV13,-,TGTGCCAGCCTAATGTGGGGGGGAGGCACAGATACGCAGTATTTT,CASLMWGGGTDTQYF
TRBJ1-6,TRBD1,TRBV2,few,TGTGCCAGCAGTTTCATCGGACAGGGCAGCTCACCCCTCCACTTT,CASSFIGQGSSPLHF
TRBJ1-5,TRBD1,TRBV19,-,TGTGCCAGTAGTACAGCCGGACAGGGCAATCAGCCCCAGCATTTT,CASSTAGQGNQPQHF
TRBJ2-5,-,TRBV13,-,TGTGCCAGCAGCTTTGATCCCCGTGAGACCCAGTACTTC,CASSFDPRETQYF
TRBJ1-5,TRBD1,TRBV28,-,TGTGCCAGCACCCCGGGACAGACAAATCAGCCCCAGCATTTT,CASTPGQTNQPQHF
TRBJ2-2,TRBD1,TRBV2,-,TGTGCCAGCAGTGGATCCAAGGGGACAGTTCCTATCACCGGGGAGCTGTTTTTT,CASSGSKGTVPITGELFF
TRBJ2-1,-,TRBV20-1,-,TGCAATGCTGTCGGGGGTCATGAGCAGTTCTTC,CNAVGGHEQFF
TRBJ2-2,-,TRBV19,-,TGTGCCAGTAGGTACGGGCTGAACACCGGGGAGCTGTTTTTT,CASRYGLNTGELFF
TRBJ1-1,TRBD1,TRBV2,few,TGTGCCACCAAGACAGGGGAGAACACTGAAGCTTTCTTT,CATKTGENTEAFF
TRBJ2-5,TRBD1,TRBV5-4,-,TGTGCCAGCAGCTTCTCTACAGGGGGGGAGACCCAGTACTTC,CASSFSTGGETQYF
TRBJ2-1,TRBD1,TRBV5-8,-,TGTGCCAGCAGCTTCGCGGGACAGGGGTTTGAGCAGTTCTTC,CASSFAGQGFEQFF
TRBJ2-1,TRBD2,TRBV5-1,-,TGCGCCAGCAGCGGCCCTAGCGGGGGCTCCTACAATGAGCAGTTCTTC,CASSGPSGGSYNEQFF
TRBJ1-1,TRBD1,TRBV5-1,-,TGCGCCAGCAGCGTCGAGGGACAGGGGTACACTGAAGCTTTCTTT,CASSVEGQGYTEAFF
TRBJ1-2,TRBD1,TRBV6-1,-,TGTGCCAGCAGTGAGCAGGGGGTGCGTGGCTACACCTTC,CASSEQGVRGYTF
TRBJ1-1,TRBD1,TRBV3-1/TRBV3-2,-,TGTGCCAGCAGCAAATGGGGACAGGGGGTCTCTGAAGCTTTCTTT,CASSKWGQGVSEAFF
TRBJ2-5,TRBD1,TRBV7-2,-,TGTGCCAGCAGCTTAGCTGGGACAGTGCCCCAAGAGACCCAGTACTTC,CASSLAGTVPQETQYF
TRBJ2-5,-,TRBV2,-,TGTGCCAGCAGCGGACAAGAGACCCAGTACTTC,CASSGQETQYF
TRBJ2-2,-,TRBV5-1,-,TGCGCCAGCAGCTTGGTCGGGAGGAACACCGGGGAGCTGTTTTTT,CASSLVGRNTGELFF
TRBJ1-2,-,TRBV5-1,-,TGCGCCAGCAGCCACGGGACGGGTTTTTATGGCTACACCTTC,CASSHGTGFYGYTF
TRBJ1-5,TRBD1,TRBV7-9,-,TGTGCCAGCAGCCTGACAGGGGGCAATCAGCCCCAGCATTTT,CASSLTGGNQPQHF
TRBJ2-5,-,TRBV10-3,-,TGTGCCATCAGTGAGTCGAAGGAGGGAGAGACCCAGTACTTC,CAISESKEGETQYF
TRBJ2-2,TRBD2,TRBV5-5,-,TGTGCCAGCAGCTCAAGCGGGGGCCGGAACACCGGGGAGCTGTTTTTT,CASSSSGGRNTGELFF
TRBJ1-4,-,TRBV7-2,-,TGTGCCAGCAGCTTTCTTTCAGTGACCCGCAGGGAAAAACTGTTTTTT,CASSFLSVTRREKLFF
TRBJ1-1,-,TRBV5-1,few,TGCGCCAGCAGCTTGGAACCGGGGGCCCACACTGAAGCTTTCTTT,CASSLEPGAHTEAFF
TRBJ1-3,-,TRBV9,once,TGTGCCAGCAGCGGAGGGACGGTTCTCTCAGGTGGAAACACCATATATTTT,CASSGGTVLSGGNTIYF
TRBJ2-6,-,TRBV7-9,few,TGTGCCAGCAGCTTAGTCGGGGCCAACGTCCTGACTTTC,CASSLVGANVLTF
TRBJ1-6,-,TRBV29-1,-,TGCAGCGCCCGGGGTGGGTCCTATAATTCACCCCTCCACTTT,CSARGGSYNSPLHF
TRBJ1-5,-,TRBV24-1,-,TGTGCCACCAGTGACCAGAAGACAGAGTTTAGCAATCAGCCCCAGCATTTT,CATSDQKTEFSNQPQHF
TRBJ2-5,TRBD1,TRBV10-3,-,TGTGCCATCAGCTCCCGAGGGGGCCTTATTGAAGAGACCCAGTACTTC,CAISSRGGLIEETQYF
TRBJ2-1,TRBD1,TRBV5-4,-,TGTGCCAGCAGTTTGGACAGGGGAGAGCAGTTCTTC,CASSLDRGEQFF
TRBJ1-1,-,TRBV19,-,TGTGCCAGTAGGTTGGGGTTTCAAGCTTTCTTT,CASRLGFQAFF
TRBJ2-1,-,TRBV11-3,-,TGTGCCAGCAGCTTCTCAGACCCTCTACAGGGAAGCTCCTACAATGAGCAGTTCTTC,CASSFSDPLQGSSYNEQFF